The 21 T cell receptor beta chains listed next were all sequenced from one sample in a study of T cell repertoires in cytomegalovirus infection. Via MiXCR, TCRdb re-called the reads, giving one row per CDR3 protein. The table records some 170,000 distinct CDR3 sequences, roughly 15% of them present only once. The specimen sequenced was CD8+ T cells from PBMCs. The receptors derive from a human donor in good health (CMV status not recorded). Some clones in this sample may be carry-over from other donors' samples.

The gene calls are TRBV27 and TRBJ2-3; no reliable D call. V lost 2 bases and J lost 4, with 10 bases in between. The CDR3 has 14 residues. CDR1 is MNHEY and CDR2 is SMNVEV in the germline V gene (reference sequence). In DNA, the CDR3 is TGTGCCAGCAGTTTAGGAAGGAACCCAGATACGCAGTATTTT. Its translation is CASSLGRNPDTQYF.

The rearrangement uses TRBV27 and TRBJ2-3; 9 nucleotides agree with TRBD2. V dropped 2 bases and J dropped 6; count of bases not matched to a gene: 6. The CDR3 runs 15 residues. Germline-derived CDR1 and CDR2 are MNHEY and SMNVEV (reference sequence). This CDR3 reads CASSLIAGAGDTQYF. The CDR3 DNA follows: TGTGCCAGCAGTTTAATAGCGGGGGCGGGGGATACGCAGTATTTT.

This clonotype was counted a few times. The chain is built from TRBV12-3 or TRBV12-4 and TRBJ1-1, with D possibly being TRBD1 (6 bases). The length of the CDR3 is 14 residues. Trimming took 5 bases from V and 4 from J, leaving 14 bases between them. The chain's CDR3 is CASSRTGKGTEAFF. In nucleotides, the CDR3 is TGTGCCAGCAGTCGTACAGGGAAAGGCACTGAAGCTTTCTTT.

This rearrangement joins TRBV6-1 to TRBJ2-1; TRBD2 matches at 13 bases. This CDR3 is 17 amino acids long. J lost 3 bases, V lost 6 bases, and 8 bases had no gene match. Germline V gives CDR1 MNHNS, CDR2 SASEGT. CDR3 protein: CASSQRTSGGLYNEQFF. The CDR3 DNA sequence: TGTGCCAGCAGCCAACGGACTAGCGGGGGCCTCTACAATGAGCAGTTCTTC.

A few counts support this clonotype. This chain uses TRBV7-2 with TRBJ2-2; the D gene is possibly TRBD1 (5 bases). With 5 bases removed from V and 2 bases from J, the gap between germline ends came to 12 bases. CDR1 is SGHTA, CDR2 FQGNSA, per germline. This CDR3 is built from 15 residues. CDR3 residues: CASSPLDSNTGELFF. CDR3 sequence (DNA): TGTGCCAGCAGCCCGTTAGACAGTAACACCGGGGAGCTGTTTTTT.

With respect to this clonotype: This may be a read error, as it is one base from a much larger clone. This chain joins TRBV28 and TRBJ1-1, with 7 bases matching TRBD1. V dropped 6 bases and J dropped 1; count of bases not matched to a gene: 8. The germline V gene has CDR1 MDHEN and CDR2 SYDVKM. This CDR3 spans 15 amino acids. The CDR3 sequence is CASRHFNRGNTEAFF. The CDR3, as DNA: TGTGCCAGCAGACATTTCAACAGGGGGAACACTGAAGCTTTCTTT.

The chain joins TRBV12-3 or TRBV12-4 to TRBJ2-1; D gene unclear. CDR3 length: 12 residues. V was shortened by 8 bases and J by 12 bases, with 17 bases between the two germline ends. For the CDR3, the DNA is TGTGCCAGCGGGTTCCCGCAAGATGGGCAGTTCTTC. Its translation is CASGFPQDGQFF.

The chain links TRBV15 to TRBJ1-2; a possible D gene is TRBD1 (6 bases). The germline gives CDR1 LNHNV, CDR2 YYDKDF (reference sequence). Trimming took off 3 bases at V and 3 bases at J, with 14 bases between the two ends. CDR3 length equals 15 residues. The CDR3 DNA is TGTGCCACCAGCAGCTTGGGGGGCGCTGACTATGGCTACACCTTC. Encoded protein: CATSSLGGADYGYTF.

CDR3 region: CASIAGGPAFF. The CDR3 DNA follows: TGTGCCAGCATAGCAGGGGGCCCAGCTTTCTTT. The chain is built from TRBV12-3 or TRBV12-4 and TRBJ1-1; 8 nucleotides match TRBD1. The length of the CDR3 is 11 residues. With V trimmed by 7 bases and J by 10 bases, 5 bases remained unmatched.

The CDR3 region has the DNA TGTGCCAGCAGCCGTCCGCGGACAGGGCAAGAGACCCAGTACTTC. It yields the protein CASSRPRTGQETQYF. The V gene is TRBV7-9, the J gene TRBJ2-5; 8 nucleotides align to TRBD1. The CDR3 sequence is 15 residues long. V shed 5 bases and J 2 bases; nucleotides not matched to a gene: 7. Per germline, CDR1 SEHNR and CDR2 FQNEAQ (reference sequence).

CDR3 in amino acids: CASSYGSSGGPYNEQFF. The CDR3 DNA reads as TGTGCCAGCAGTTACGGTTCTAGCGGGGGCCCTTACAATGAGCAGTTCTTC. The V gene is TRBV6-2 or TRBV6-3, the J gene TRBJ2-1; 10 bases are shared with TRBD2. The CDR3 is 17 residues long. The V gene end was trimmed by 2 bases and the J gene end by 4 bases; junction bases not matched to a gene: 8. The germline V gene has CDR1 MNHEY and CDR2 SVGEGT.

The gene calls are TRBV12-3 or TRBV12-4 and TRBJ1-2; TRBD1 might be the D (5 bases). The CDR3 extends over 12 amino acids. Trimming pared 5 bases from V and 14 bases from J, leaving 18 bases between. CDR3 sequence (DNA): TGTGCCAGCAGTGGGGGACCTCCCGGATCGACCTTC. This translates into CASSGGPPGSTF.

Regarding this clonotype: As the CDR3 is not closed by the conserved phenylalanine or tryptophan, this likely results from a read error. The rearrangement uses TRBV7-7 and TRBJ1-1, with unresolved D. Between the trimmed V and J ends, which lost 5 bases and 7 bases, there was a span of 17 bases. CDR3 length equals 14 residues. Germline CDR1 and CDR2: SSHAT and FNYEAQ (reference sequence). CDR3 DNA sequence: TGTGCCAGCAGCCCCCCGGGAGGAGGAGGTGAAGCTTTCTTA. Protein: CASSPPGGGGEAFL.

This clonotype was detected only a few times. The rearrangement links TRBV2 to TRBJ2-3; TRBD2 is a possible D gene (5 bases). Germline V gene sequence: CDR1 SNHLY, CDR2 FYNNEI. The V gene lost 5 bases and the J gene lost 2 bases, with 11 bases spanning the gap. The CDR3 runs to 14 residues. The CDR3 DNA reads TGTGCCAGCAGTACCCCGGGGAACACAGATACGCAGTATTTT. Translating it yields CASSTPGNTDTQYF.

This clonotype occurred a few times. V gene TRBV20-1 combines with J gene TRBJ2-1, with 8 nucleotides matching TRBD2. Germline V lookup: CDR1 DFQATT, CDR2 SNEGSKA (reference sequence). Trimming removed 0 bases from V and 7 bases from J; junction bases left unmatched: 11. The CDR3 extends over 16 amino acids. CDR3 sequence reads: CSARDLERGIGNEQFF. The CDR3 region has the DNA TGCAGTGCTAGAGATCTGGAGCGGGGGATTGGGAATGAGCAGTTCTTC.

The chain is built from TRBV7-9 and TRBJ2-7; 9 bases are shared with TRBD1. This CDR3 is built from 14 residues. Trimming took 6 bases from V and 4 from J; bases not matched to a gene: 7. Germline CDR1 is SEHNR and CDR2 is FQNEAQ (reference sequence). CDR3 sequence: CASRPGQGTYEQYF. The CDR3 bases are TGTGCCAGCAGGCCGGGACAGGGAACGTACGAGCAGTACTTC. Drawing the rest from reference TRBV7-9 and TRBJ2-7, the complete variable domain is DTGVSQNPRHKITKRGQNVTFRCDPISEHNRLYWYRQTLGQGPEFLTYFQNEAQLEKSRLLSDRFSAERPKGSFSTLEIQRTEQGDSAMYLCASRPGQGTYEQYFGPGTRLTVT.

This sequence joins TRBV6-5 and TRBJ1-2, with D unresolved. V was pared by 0 bases and J by 4 bases, with 6 bases between. This CDR3 region has 13 residues. Germline CDR1 reads MNHEY; CDR2 reads SVGAGI. The CDR3, as DNA: TGTGCCAGCAGTTACTCGACCTTCTATGGCTACACCTTC. Protein: CASSYSTFYGYTF.

There are a few counts of this clonotype. The CDR3 region is CASSPHTGIDEKLFF. CDR3 in DNA: TGCGCCAGCAGCCCTCATACAGGGATAGATGAAAAACTGTTTTTT. This chain connects TRBV4-1 to TRBJ1-4; the D gene is possibly TRBD1 (6 bases). Looked up from germline, CDR1 is MGHRA and CDR2 is YSYEKL. This CDR3 has 15 residues. V gave up 4 bases and J gave up 6 bases, with 15 bases separating them.

This sequence joins TRBV19 and TRBJ2-7; TRBD2 matches at 7 bases. There are 14 residues in the CDR3. The germline gives CDR1 LNHDA, CDR2 SQIVND (reference sequence). The V and J ends lost 3 bases and 7 bases, in that order; junction bases with no gene match: 9. For the CDR3, the DNA is TGTGCCAGTAGTATCGAGGCTAGCGGAGTAGAGCAGTACTTC. Amino acids: CASSIEASGVEQYF.

The chain carries TRBV20-1 and TRBJ2-3; weak D call: TRBD1 (6 bases). Germline V gene lookup returns CDR1 DFQATT and CDR2 SNEGSKA (reference sequence). V lost 7 bases and J lost 3, with 14 bases in between. This CDR3 region has 13 residues. Here the CDR3 DNA reads TGCAGTGTGTATCCAGGGGTAACAGATACGCAGTATTTT. Its protein product is CSVYPGVTDTQYF.

This chain joins TRBV29-1 and TRBJ2-2, with a weak D call TRBD1 (6 bases). The CDR3 has 14 residues. In germline, CDR1 is SQVTM, CDR2 ANQGSEA. Between the trimmed V and J ends, which lost 3 bases and 7 bases, there was a span of 15 bases. The CDR3 DNA reads TGCAGCGTTGAGGTCAGGGGCGCGATCGGGGAGCTGTTTTTT. As protein: CSVEVRGAIGELFF.